This T cell receptor beta chain derives from a study of regulatory T cells in long-lasting Graves disease. Regarding time point: newly diagnosed GD, antithyroid drugs for less than 3 months. Extracted PBMC RNA gave rise to the TCR library. Germline CDR1 reads SGHRS; CDR2 reads YFSETQ. The ends lost 0 bases at V and 13 bases at J; junction bases unmatched: 5. This CDR3 has 14 amino acids. Construction of TCR beta libraries relied on iRepertoire HTBI primers and on Arm-PCR targeting CDR3 regions. TCRdb ran MiXCR on the multiplex PCR reads and lists one entry per CDR3 protein. This sample has roughly 500,000 distinct CDR3 sequences, with more than 10% found just once. This clonotype was recorded a few times. Another study also made use of these data, one on T cells in Graves' hyperthyroidism and ophthalmopathy. That source reports: Initially, a first-round RT-PCR of the TCR CDR3 employed the HTBI primer set. Ophthalmopathy cases were set apart from stable hyperthyroidism by a 13 V-J model.

The rearrangement uses TRBV5-1 and TRBJ1-6; 9 nucleotides line up with TRBD1. The source material was peripheral blood mononuclear cells (PBMCs), sampled at new diagnosis, from a patient treated with antithyroid drugs. This TCR was recovered from a woman in her thirties with Graves disease. CDR3 protein: CASSLEGQGDPLHF. CDR3 sequence (DNA): TGCGCCAGCAGCTTGGAGGGACAGGGAGATCCCCTCCACTTT.